This T cell receptor (beta chain) was sequenced during a study of T cells in Graves' hyperthyroidism and ophthalmopathy (dated by TCRdb to between 2018 and 2020). For the wider study: Peripheral blood was sampled at the time of initial diagnosis, prior to any treatment. To identify distinguishing TCR V-J signatures, a discovery cohort of some 99 patients was used, comprising 43 with Graves' ophthalmopathy and around 60 with stable Graves' hyperthyroidism. The paper reports TCR Vbeta CDR3 sequencing of roughly 140 peripheral blood samples: 40 to 45 ophthalmopathy, fewer than 85 hyperthyroidism and 17 progressor patients. An independent validation cohort of 18 to 20 hyperthyroidism patients and about 15 patients who later progressed to ophthalmopathy tested prospective prediction of ophthalmopathy. In more than five Graves' hyperthyroidism patients, the study also compared T-cell repertoires from thyroid tissue with T-cell repertoires from blood. Once sampling was done, hyperthyroidism patients were given methimazole at a starting dose of 30 mg daily, whereas ophthalmopathy patients were given high-dose intravenous methylprednisolone. For training and testing, the approximately 92 patients in the discovery cohort were randomly divided in a 7:3 ratio.

Stable Graves' hyperthyroidism was defined as the absence of progression to ophthalmopathy over 18 months of follow-up. Hyperthyroidism patients were newly diagnosed, with disease duration under 2 months, and aged 18 to 65 years. Patients with uncontrolled infections, other autoimmune diseases, pregnancy or lactation were excluded. Diagnoses were based on clinical symptoms, serum thyroxine and TRAb, thyroid ultrasound and orbital computed tomography. PBMCs were isolated from about 9.2 ml of fresh peripheral blood by Ficoll-Paque density gradient centrifugation. Total RNA was extracted with Trizol reagent, and quality was checked on an Agilent 2100 Bioanalyzer. Inclusive of the bounding cysteine and phenylalanine, the CDR3 is 15 residues long. Here the CDR3 DNA is all that survives: 45 bases in frame from base 1. CDR1 SGHRS and CDR2 YFSETQ are derived from the germline V gene. V is shortened by 4 bases, J by 0 bases, and the region joining them spans 11 bases.

The TCR beta CDR3 regions were amplified from RNA transcripts. The TCR CDR3 was subjected to a first round of RT-PCR using the HTBI primer set and the Qiagen OneStep RT-PCR kit. A second multiplex PCR round built the libraries, followed by size selection and purification. The libraries were sequenced on an Illumina HiSeq2000 using paired-end 100 bp reads. The study's own analysis went as follows. Raw data were processed with SOAPnuke, discarding reads with adapters, uncalled bases, mean Phred below 15, or no exact constant-primer or identifier match. High-quality paired reads were merged with COPE v1.2.5, and unique nucleotide sequences were defined as clonotypes. Clonotypes were aligned to IMGT TRBV, TRBD and TRBJ reference segments using MiTCR v1.1. Analysis was restricted to V-J combinations with a frequency above 0.0001, which covered roughly 99% of repertoires. The TCS score was defined as the ratio of F50 (clonal expansion) to E x V (chaos), calculated using BLOSUM62-based TCRdist between CDR3 peptides within each V-J. Welch's t-statistics and random forest reduced 500 to 650 V-J features to 13, which were used in a naive Bayes classifier (R e1071). The raw public data were reprocessed by TCRdb itself: fastp quality trimming at Q25, MiXCR clonotype calling, in-frame beta chains only. Rows with one shared CDR3 protein collapse into an entry with the most common genes and DNA. TCRdb assigned the V and J calls; the authors' analysis was not used. The sample yields fewer than 850,000 distinct CDR3 sequences; 17% were counted once. Around a sixth of the sample rests with the top ten.

Points the paper makes about the study in general: Ophthalmopathy was separated from stable hyperthyroidism by a 13 V-J signature model, with 87.88% sensitivity and 81% to 82% specificity obtained in cross-validation and 80%/75% obtained in testing. No statistical method was used to set the sample size in advance, and investigators knew the group allocation. Blood samples also contained most of the expanded thyroid clonotypes (frequency above 0.001), which suggests that blood repertoires may reflect thyroid immune responses. In validation, the model predicted progression to ophthalmopathy with 65% to 71% sensitivity and about 73% specificity, a median of roughly seven months before onset.

This clonotype has more than one count but fewer than ten. Which antigen it targets is not known. Base qualities are not provided; no much larger clone lies one nucleotide away. The sequenced sample was blood. This receptor chain uses TRBV5-1 and TRBJ1-5; a tentative D call is TRBD1 (6 bases match). This TCR was sampled from a man aged 45-65 years with Graves' hyperthyroidism. The nucleotide sequence reads as follows: TGCGCCAGCAGCCTACAGGGTTATAGCAATCAGCCCCAGCATTTT. Its coded protein is CASSLQGYSNQPQHF.